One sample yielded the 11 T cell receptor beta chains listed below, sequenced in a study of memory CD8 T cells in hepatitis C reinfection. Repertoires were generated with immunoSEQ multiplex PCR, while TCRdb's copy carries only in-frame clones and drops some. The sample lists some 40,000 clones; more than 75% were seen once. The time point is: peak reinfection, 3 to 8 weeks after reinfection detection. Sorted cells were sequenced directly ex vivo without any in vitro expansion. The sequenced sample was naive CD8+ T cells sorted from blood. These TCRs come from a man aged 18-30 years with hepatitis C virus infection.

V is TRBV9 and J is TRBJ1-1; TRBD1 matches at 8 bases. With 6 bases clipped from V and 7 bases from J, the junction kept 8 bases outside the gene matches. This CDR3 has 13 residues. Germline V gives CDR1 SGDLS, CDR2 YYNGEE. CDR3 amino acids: CASNQGASDEAFF. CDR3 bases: TGTGCCAGCAATCAGGGGGCGTCGGATGAAGCTTTCTTT.

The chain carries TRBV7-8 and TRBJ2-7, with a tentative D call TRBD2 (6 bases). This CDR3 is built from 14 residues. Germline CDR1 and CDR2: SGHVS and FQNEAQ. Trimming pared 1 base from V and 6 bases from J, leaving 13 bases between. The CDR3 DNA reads TGTGCCAGCAGCTTAGTGGCGGGGACGGTCGAGCAGTACTTC. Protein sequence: CASSLVAGTVEQYF.

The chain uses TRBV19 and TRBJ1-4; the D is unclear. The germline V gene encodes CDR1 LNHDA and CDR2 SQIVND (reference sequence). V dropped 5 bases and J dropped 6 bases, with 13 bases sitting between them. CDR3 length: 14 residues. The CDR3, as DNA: TGTGCCAGTAGTCCCTCGGGTAATGATGAAAAACTGTTTTTT. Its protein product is CASSPSGNDEKLFF.

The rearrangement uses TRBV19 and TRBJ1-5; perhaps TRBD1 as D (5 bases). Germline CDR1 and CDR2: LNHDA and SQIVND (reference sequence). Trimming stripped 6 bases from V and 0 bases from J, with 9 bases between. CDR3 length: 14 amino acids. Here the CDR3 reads CASREQDSNQPQHF. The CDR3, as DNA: TGTGCCAGTAGGGAACAGGATAGCAATCAGCCCCAGCATTTT.

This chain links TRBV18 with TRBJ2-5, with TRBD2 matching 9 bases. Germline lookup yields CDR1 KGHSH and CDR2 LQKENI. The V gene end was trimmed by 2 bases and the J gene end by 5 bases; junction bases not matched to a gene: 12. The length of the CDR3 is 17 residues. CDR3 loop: CASSPTSGYTTTETQYF. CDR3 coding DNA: TGTGCCAGCTCACCAACTAGCGGGTACACGACAACGGAGACCCAGTACTTC.

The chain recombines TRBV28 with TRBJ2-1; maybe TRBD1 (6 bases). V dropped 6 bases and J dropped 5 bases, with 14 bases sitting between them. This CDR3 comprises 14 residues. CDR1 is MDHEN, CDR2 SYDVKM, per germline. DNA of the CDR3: TGTGCCAGCAGAAACCAGGGGAGCCACAATGAGCAGTTCTTC. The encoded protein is CASRNQGSHNEQFF.

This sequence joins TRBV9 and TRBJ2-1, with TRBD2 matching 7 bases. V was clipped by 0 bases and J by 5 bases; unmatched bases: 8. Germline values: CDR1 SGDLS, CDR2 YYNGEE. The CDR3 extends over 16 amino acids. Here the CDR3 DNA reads TGTGCCAGCAGCGTAGGACCCGCCGGGACTAACAATGAGCAGTTCTTC. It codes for CASSVGPAGTNNEQFF.

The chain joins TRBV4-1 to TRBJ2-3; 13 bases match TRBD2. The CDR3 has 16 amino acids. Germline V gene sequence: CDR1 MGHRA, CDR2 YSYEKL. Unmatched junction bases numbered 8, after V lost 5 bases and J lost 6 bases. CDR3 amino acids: CASSDSGLAGVDTQYF. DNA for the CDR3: TGCGCCAGCAGCGATTCCGGACTAGCGGGAGTGGATACGCAGTATTTT.

DNA of the CDR3: TGTGCCAGCAGCCGAGAACTAGCGGGAGGGCTGAATGAGCAGTTCTTC. This codes for CASSRELAGGLNEQFF. This chain joins TRBV4-2 and TRBJ2-1; 13 bases fit TRBD2. This CDR3 comprises 16 residues. J lost 7 bases, V lost 4 bases, and 7 bases had no gene match. Germline values: CDR1 LGHNA, CDR2 YNFKEQ.

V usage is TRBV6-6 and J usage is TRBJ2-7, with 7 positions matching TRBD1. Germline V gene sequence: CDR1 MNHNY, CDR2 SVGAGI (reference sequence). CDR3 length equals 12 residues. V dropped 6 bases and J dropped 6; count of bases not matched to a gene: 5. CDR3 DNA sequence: TGTGCCAGCAGCTACACAGGGGTCGAGCAGTACGTC. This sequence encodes CASSYTGVEQYV.

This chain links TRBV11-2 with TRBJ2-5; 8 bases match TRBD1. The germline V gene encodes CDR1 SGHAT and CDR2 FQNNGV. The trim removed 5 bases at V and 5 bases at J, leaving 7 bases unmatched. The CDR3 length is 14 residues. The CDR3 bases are TGTGCCAGCAGCACCGACAGGGGTAGGGAGACCCAGTACTTC. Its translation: CASSTDRGRETQYF.